The 5 T cell receptor beta chains listed next were all sequenced from one sample in a study of blood T cell repertoires in COVID-19. Sequenced by immunoSEQ multiplex PCR; TCRdb stores in-frame clones only, minus some. The table has about 43,000 clones, approximately 90% seen once. Sequencing was carried out using peripheral blood. Receptors were obtained from a man in his sixties with active COVID-19.

The chain has TRBV6-5 and TRBJ2-7; 7 nucleotides match TRBD2. V trimming: 6 bases; J trimming: 3 bases; junction bases outside the gene matches: 5. The CDR3 sequence is 13 residues long. Per the germline V gene, CDR1 is MNHEY and CDR2 is SVGAGI. This CDR3 is CASSPTGGYEQYF. CDR3 DNA: TGTGCCAGCAGCCCGACGGGGGGCTACGAGCAGTACTTC.

The V and J genes are TRBV28 and TRBJ1-2; 9 bases align to TRBD1. V shed 2 bases and J 6 bases; nucleotides not matched to a gene: 10. This CDR3 contains 16 residues. The germline V gene has CDR1 MDHEN and CDR2 SYDVKM. The CDR3 protein is CASSLETGTGIDGYTF. CDR3 coding DNA: TGTGCCAGCAGTTTAGAAACCGGGACAGGGATTGATGGCTACACCTTC.

The chain has TRBV20-1 and TRBJ2-1, with 7 bases that match TRBD2. V gave up 3 bases and J gave up 0 bases; unmatched junction bases: 11. Germline V lookup: CDR1 DFQATT, CDR2 SNEGSKA (reference sequence). The CDR3 is made up of 17 amino acids. The CDR3 protein is CSASGLADLSSYNEQFF. Here the CDR3 DNA reads TGCAGTGCTAGTGGGCTAGCGGACCTGAGCTCCTACAATGAGCAGTTCTTC.

The CDR3 region is CASSLPYIYEQYF. The CDR3 nucleotides are TGTGCCAGCAGCTTGCCGTACATTTACGAGCAGTACTTC. This chain links TRBV5-6 with TRBJ2-7; D gene uncertain. The germline CDR1 and CDR2 sequences are SGHDT and YYEEEE. V lost 1 base, J lost 4 bases, and 9 bases lay in between. The CDR3 covers 13 residues.

V usage is TRBV9 and J usage is TRBJ2-1; TRBD2 might be the D (6 bases). The V end lost 4 bases, the J end lost 3 bases, and 17 bases lay between the germline ends. The CDR3 is made up of 16 amino acids. CDR1 is SGDLS, CDR2 YYNGEE, per germline. DNA of the CDR3: TGTGCCAGCAGCCCCCGGGGGTTGAGGGGCTACAATGAGCAGTTCTTC. Its translation: CASSPRGLRGYNEQFF.